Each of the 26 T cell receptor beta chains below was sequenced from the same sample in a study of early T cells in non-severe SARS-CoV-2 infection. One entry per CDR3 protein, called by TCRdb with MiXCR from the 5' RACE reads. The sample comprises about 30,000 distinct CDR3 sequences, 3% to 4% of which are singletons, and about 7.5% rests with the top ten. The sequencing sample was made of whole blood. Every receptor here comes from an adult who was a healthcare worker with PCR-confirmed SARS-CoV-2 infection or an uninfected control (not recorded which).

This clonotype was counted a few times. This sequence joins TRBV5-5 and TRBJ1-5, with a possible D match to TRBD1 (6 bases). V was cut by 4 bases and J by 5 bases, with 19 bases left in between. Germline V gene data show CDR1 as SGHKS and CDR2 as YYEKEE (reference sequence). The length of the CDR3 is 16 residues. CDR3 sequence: CASSNLPGHGYQPQHF. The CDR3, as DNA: TGTGCCAGCAGCAACCTCCCGGGACACGGGTATCAGCCCCAGCATTTT. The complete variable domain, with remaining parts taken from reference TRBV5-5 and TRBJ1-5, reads DAGVTQSPTHLIKTRGQQVTLRCSPISGHKSVSWYQQVLGQGPQFIFQYYEKEERGRGNFPDRFSARQFPNYSSELNVNALLLGDSALYLCASSNLPGHGYQPQHFGDGTRLSIL.

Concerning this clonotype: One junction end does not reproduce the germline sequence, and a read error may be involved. CDR3 DNA: TGTGCTAGCAGCTCCGGGGGGGGAGTTAATGAGCAGTTCTTC. Translated: CASSSGGGVNEQFF. V is TRBV7-7 and J is TRBJ2-1, with TRBD2 matching 8 bases. The CDR3 runs 14 residues. CDR1 is SSHAT, CDR2 FNYEAQ, per germline (reference sequence).

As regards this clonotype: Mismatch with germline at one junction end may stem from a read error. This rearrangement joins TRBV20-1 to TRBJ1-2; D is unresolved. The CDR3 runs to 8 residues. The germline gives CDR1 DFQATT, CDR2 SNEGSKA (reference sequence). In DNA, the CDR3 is TGCAGTGCTGGTCAGGATCCCTTC. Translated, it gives CSAGQDPF.

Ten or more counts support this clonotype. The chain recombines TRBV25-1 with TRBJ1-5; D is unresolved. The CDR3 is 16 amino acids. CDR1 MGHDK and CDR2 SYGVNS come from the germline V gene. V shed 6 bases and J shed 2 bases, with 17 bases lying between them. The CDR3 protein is CASSSTSPGGNQPQHF. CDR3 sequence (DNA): TGTGCCAGCAGCTCCACCAGTCCGGGTGGCAATCAGCCCCAGCATTTT.

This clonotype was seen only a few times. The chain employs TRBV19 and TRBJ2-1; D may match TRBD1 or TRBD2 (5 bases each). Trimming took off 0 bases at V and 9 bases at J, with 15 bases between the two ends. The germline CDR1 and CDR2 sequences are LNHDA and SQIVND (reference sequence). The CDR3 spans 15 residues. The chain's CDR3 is CASSIDGTPAGEQFF. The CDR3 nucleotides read TGTGCCAGTAGTATAGACGGGACGCCGGCGGGTGAGCAGTTCTTC.

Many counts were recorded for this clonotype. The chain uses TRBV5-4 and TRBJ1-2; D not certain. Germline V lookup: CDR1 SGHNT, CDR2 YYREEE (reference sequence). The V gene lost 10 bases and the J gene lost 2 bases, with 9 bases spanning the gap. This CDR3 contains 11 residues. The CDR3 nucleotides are TGTGCCTCCGGGTTGAACTATGGCTACACCTTC. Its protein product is CASGLNYGYTF.

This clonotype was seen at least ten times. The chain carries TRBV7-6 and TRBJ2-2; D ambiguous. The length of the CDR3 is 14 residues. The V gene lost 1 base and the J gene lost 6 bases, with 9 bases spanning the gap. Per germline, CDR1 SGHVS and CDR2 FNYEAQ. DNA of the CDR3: TGTGCCAGCAGCTTAGATAACAGTGCCGGGGAGCTGTTTTTT. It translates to CASSLDNSAGELFF.

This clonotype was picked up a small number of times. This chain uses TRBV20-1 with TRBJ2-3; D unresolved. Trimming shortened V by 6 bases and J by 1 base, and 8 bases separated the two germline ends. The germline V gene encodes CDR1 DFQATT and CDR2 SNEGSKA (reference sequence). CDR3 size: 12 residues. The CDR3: CSAVVRTDTQYF. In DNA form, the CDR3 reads TGCAGTGCCGTCGTACGCACAGATACGCAGTATTTT.

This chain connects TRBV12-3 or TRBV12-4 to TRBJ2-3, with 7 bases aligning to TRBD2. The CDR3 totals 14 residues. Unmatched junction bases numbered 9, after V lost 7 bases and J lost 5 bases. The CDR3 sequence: CASTLGLVQDTQYF. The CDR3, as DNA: TGTGCCAGCACCCTAGGACTAGTTCAAGATACGCAGTATTTT.

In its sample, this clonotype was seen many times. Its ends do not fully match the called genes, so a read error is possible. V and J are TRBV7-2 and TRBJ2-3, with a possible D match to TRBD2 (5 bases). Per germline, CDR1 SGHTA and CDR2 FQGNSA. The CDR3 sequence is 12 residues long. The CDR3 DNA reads TGTGCCAGCAGCTTAGCCCTACGGACTCCGTCTTTT. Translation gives CASSLALRTPSF.

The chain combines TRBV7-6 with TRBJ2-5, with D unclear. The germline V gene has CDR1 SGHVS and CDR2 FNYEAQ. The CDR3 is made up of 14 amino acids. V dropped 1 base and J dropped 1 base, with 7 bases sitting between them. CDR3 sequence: CASSLGAAQETQYF. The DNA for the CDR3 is TGTGCCAGCAGCTTAGGGGCGGCCCAAGAGACCCAGTACTTC.

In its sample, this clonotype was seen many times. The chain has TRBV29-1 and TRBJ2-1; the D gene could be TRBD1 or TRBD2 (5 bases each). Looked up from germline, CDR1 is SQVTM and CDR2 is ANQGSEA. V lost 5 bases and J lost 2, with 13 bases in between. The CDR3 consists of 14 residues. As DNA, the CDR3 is TGCAGCGTTTCAGGGAGTGTCACCTACAATGAGCAGTTCTTC. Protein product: CSVSGSVTYNEQFF.

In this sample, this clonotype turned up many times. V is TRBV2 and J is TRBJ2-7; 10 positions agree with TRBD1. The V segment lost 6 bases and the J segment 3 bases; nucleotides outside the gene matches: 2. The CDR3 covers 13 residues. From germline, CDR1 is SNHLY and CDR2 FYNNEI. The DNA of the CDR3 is TGTGCCAGCAGGGGACAGGGGAACTACGAGCAGTACTTC. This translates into CASRGQGNYEQYF.

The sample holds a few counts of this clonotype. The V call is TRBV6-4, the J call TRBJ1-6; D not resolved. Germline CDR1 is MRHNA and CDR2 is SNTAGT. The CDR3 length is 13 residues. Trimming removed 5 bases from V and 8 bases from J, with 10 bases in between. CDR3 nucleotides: TGTGCCAGCAGTCCCGGACTGGATTCACCCCTCCACTTT. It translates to CASSPGLDSPLHF.

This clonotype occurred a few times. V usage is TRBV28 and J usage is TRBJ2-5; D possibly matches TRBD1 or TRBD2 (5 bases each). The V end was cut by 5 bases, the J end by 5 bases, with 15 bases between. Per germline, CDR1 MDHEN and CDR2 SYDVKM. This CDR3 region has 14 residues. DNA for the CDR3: TGTGCCAGCAGTCGGAAGGGGCGGGCGGAGACCCAGTACTTC. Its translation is CASSRKGRAETQYF.

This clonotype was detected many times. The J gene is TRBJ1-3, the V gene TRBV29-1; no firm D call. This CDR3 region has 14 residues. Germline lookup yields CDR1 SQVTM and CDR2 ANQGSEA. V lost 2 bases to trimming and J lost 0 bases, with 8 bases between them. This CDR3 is CSVELASSGNTIYF. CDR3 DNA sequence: TGCAGCGTTGAACTGGCCAGCTCTGGAAACACCATATATTTT.

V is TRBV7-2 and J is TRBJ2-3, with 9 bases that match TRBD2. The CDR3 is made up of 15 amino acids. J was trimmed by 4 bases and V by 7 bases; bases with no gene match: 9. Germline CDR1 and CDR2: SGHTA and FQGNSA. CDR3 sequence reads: CASTDGGGRADTQYF. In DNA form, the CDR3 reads TGTGCCAGCACCGATGGGGGCGGGAGGGCAGATACGCAGTATTTT.

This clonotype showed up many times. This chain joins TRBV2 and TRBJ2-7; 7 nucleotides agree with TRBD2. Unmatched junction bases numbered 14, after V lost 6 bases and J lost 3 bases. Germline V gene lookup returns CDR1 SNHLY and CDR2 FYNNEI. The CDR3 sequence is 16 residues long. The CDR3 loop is CASRIQHQLAVYEQYF. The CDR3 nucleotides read TGTGCCAGCAGGATACAGCACCAGCTAGCGGTCTACGAGCAGTACTTC.

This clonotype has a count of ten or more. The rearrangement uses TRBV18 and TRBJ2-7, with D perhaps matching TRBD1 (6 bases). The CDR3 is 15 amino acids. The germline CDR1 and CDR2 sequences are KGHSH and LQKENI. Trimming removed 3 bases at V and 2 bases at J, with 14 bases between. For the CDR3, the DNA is TGTGCCAGCTCACCGACTTGGGACAAGGCCTACGAGCAGTACTTC. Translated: CASSPTWDKAYEQYF. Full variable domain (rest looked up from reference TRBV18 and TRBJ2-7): NAGVMQNPRHLVRRRGQEARLRCSPMKGHSHVYWYRQLPEEGLKFMVYLQKENIIDESGMPKERFSAEFPKEGPSILRIQQVVRGDSAAYFCASSPTWDKAYEQYFGPGTRLTVT.

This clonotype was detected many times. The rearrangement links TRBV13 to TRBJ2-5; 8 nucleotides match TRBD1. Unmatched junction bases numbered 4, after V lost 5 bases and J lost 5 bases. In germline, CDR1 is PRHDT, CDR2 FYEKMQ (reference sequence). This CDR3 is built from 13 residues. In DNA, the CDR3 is TGTGCCAGCAGCCTATACAGGGGGGAGACCCAGTACTTC. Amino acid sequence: CASSLYRGETQYF. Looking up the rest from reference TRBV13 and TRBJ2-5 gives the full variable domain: AAGVIQSPRHLIKEKRETATLKCYPIPRHDTVYWYQQGPGQDPQFLISFYEKMQSDKGSIPDRFSAQQFSDYHSELNMSSLELGDSALYFCASSLYRGETQYFGPGTRLLVL.

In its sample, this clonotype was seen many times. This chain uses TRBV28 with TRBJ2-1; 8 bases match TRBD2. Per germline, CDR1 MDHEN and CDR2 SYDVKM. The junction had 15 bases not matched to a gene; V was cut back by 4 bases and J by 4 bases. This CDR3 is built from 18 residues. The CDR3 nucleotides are TGTGCCAGCAGTTCTTTATGGCCCACGGGCGGGAGGTACAATGAGCAGTTCTTC. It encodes CASSSLWPTGGRYNEQFF. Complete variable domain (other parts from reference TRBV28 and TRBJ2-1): DVKVTQSSRYLVKRTGEKVFLECVQDMDHENMFWYRQDPGLGLRLIYFSYDVKMKEKGDIPEGYSVSREKKERFSLILESASTNQTSMYLCASSSLWPTGGRYNEQFFGPGTRLTVL.

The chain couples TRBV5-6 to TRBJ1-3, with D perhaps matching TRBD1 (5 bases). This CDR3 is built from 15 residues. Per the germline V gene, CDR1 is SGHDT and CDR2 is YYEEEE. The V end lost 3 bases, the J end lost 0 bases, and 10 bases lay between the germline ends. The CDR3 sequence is CASSWGSASGNTIYF. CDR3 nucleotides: TGTGCCAGCAGCTGGGGGTCCGCCTCTGGAAACACCATATATTTT.

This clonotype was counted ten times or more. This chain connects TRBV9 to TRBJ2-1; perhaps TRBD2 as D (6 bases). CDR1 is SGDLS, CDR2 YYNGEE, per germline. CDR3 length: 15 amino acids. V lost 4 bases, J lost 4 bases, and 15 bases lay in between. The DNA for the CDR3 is TGTGCCAGCAGCCTTAGCGGAGAATTTTACAATGAGCAGTTCTTC. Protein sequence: CASSLSGEFYNEQFF.

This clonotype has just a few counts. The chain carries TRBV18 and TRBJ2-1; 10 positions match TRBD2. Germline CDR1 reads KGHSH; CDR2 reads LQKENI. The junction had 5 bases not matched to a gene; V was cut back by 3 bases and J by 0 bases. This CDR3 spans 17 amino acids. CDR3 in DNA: TGTGCCAGCTCACCGGTAAGCGGGAGGGCCTCCTACAATGAGCAGTTCTTC. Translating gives CASSPVSGRASYNEQFF.

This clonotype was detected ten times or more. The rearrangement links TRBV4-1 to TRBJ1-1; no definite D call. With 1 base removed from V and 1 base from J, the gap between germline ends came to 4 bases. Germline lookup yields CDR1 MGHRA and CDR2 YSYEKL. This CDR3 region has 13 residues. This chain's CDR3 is CASSQGPNTEAFF. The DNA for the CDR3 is TGCGCCAGCAGCCAAGGGCCGAACACTGAAGCTTTCTTT.

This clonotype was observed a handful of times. CDR3 sequence: CSGRGQDYGYTF. In DNA, the CDR3 is TGCAGCGGGAGGGGGCAAGACTATGGCTACACCTTC. The chain joins TRBV29-1 to TRBJ1-2; 7 positions match TRBD1. Germline V gene sequence: CDR1 SQVTM, CDR2 ANQGSEA. With V trimmed by 7 bases and J by 3 bases, 5 bases remained unmatched. CDR3 size: 12 residues.